This T cell receptor (beta chain) was sequenced for a study of blood T cell repertoires in COVID-19 (dated by TCRdb to about 2020). About the investigation overall: Samples from collaborators originated in the United States, Italy and Spain and spanned both the acute and convalescent phases of COVID-19. The material from the prospective study consisted of cDNA or gDNA derived from T cells, B-cell-depleted T cells, or PBMCs. Subjects who had been exposed to COVID-19, were actively infected with it, or had recovered from it provided the deeply sampled blood TCRbeta repertoires that made up the dataset. Nearly every sample came with metadata listing a de-identified subject ID, COVID-19 status, age in years and sex. A freely available public database, intended as a resource for researchers studying the immune response to SARS-CoV-2, is where the repertoires were released. The samples were drawn from the first 160 participants of the ongoing ImmuneRACE study and from 1,254 subjects provided by 6 global collaborators. HLA class I and class II types, where available, came from metadata supplied by the sample provider rather than from assay-based typing.

TCRbeta CDR3 regions were amplified from genomic DNA using the immunoSEQ Assay, a bias-controlled multiplex PCR. Regarding the original processing steps: Within the assay, amplification of reference gene primers was used to estimate how many nucleated cells each sample contained. Sequence reads were collapsed and filtered to measure the absolute abundance of every unique TCRbeta CDR3 rearrangement. For each sample, productive Simpson clonality was calculated as the square root of Simpson's diversity index across productive rearrangements. In its TCRdb copy, this immuneACCESS table keeps in-frame sequences only and misses some clones. Where compared with another copy, unresolved V genes explain less than half of these, and the others have no known cause. From that table come the V and J calls and clone size; the DNA was used to work out D and trimming. Present in this sample are around 150,000 clones, 70% to 90% of which were seen just once. More than 5% of the sample lies in the top ten.

Points on this clone: Its cognate antigen has yet to be identified. Base qualities are not at hand, and no much larger clone is one base apart.

Results the study describes overall, beyond this receptor: How much clinical and demographic metadata was included differed by source and by participant, and the metadata was provided uncurated.

V loses 2 bases of germline sequence and J loses 2 bases, and the interval between the two ends is 16 bases. The germline V gene encodes CDR1 SEHNR and CDR2 FQNEAQ (reference sequence). Taken from cysteine to phenylalanine, the CDR3 has 17 residues. Left in the record is the CDR3 DNA by itself, 51 bases read in frame from the first base. Enrolling through a virtual design, the prospective study's participants ranged in age from about 18 to 89 years and lived across approximately 25 United States geographic areas. In the prospective study, participants were assigned to cohorts based on the clinical history participants reported in a screening survey and a study questionnaire. Recovered participants in ImmuneRACE Cohort 3 were defined as having two consecutive negative NP/OP PCR tests, clearance from a healthcare professional, or resolution of symptoms. Each participant in the prospective study had whole blood, serum and a nasopharyngeal or oropharyngeal swab collected by mobile phlebotomists. Participants in the prospective study had the option to provide additional blood draws and questionnaires over a roughly two-month period. Prospective study blood samples were shipped either frozen or at room temperature before DNA extraction.

This receptor was obtained from a woman aged 35 to 49 who had recovered from COVID-19. The sequencing sample was made of PBMCs or T cells enriched from blood (not recorded which). The chain links TRBV7-9 with TRBJ2-1, with TRBD1 tentatively as D gene (6 bases match). The CDR3 is CASSLSRLRGTYNEQFF. The nucleotide sequence reads TGTGCCAGCAGCTTAAGTAGACTGAGGGGGACCTACAATGAGCAGTTCTTC. Reference TRBV7-9 and TRBJ2-1 proteins supply the regions before and after the CDR3; the full variable domain is: DTGVSQNPRHKITKRGQNVTFRCDPISEHNRLYWYRQTLGQGPEFLTYFQNEAQLEKSRLLSDRFSAERPKGSFSTLEIQRTEQGDSAMYLCASSLSRLRGTYNEQFFGPGTRLTVL.